This T cell receptor (beta chain) stems from a study of response to subunit inactivated influenza vaccine. Overall study results and limits: The study's authors posited that every seasonal influenza vaccination enlists few new T cells.

Germline CDR1 is MGHDK and CDR2 is SYGVNS. This CDR3 region has 12 residues. V shed 4 bases and J shed 4 bases, with 8 bases lying between them. With respect to this clonotype: Its antigen is not identified.

TCRdb re-called the RT-PCR reads with MiXCR, one entry per CDR3 protein. This sample has about 500,000 distinct CDR3 sequences, with 16% found just once. The sample in question was CD4+ T cells sorted from PBMCs, obtained less than 30 months after vaccination. This chain uses TRBV25-1 with TRBJ2-7; the D is unclear. This TCR was sampled from a man aged 50 to 69 who received an inactivated influenza vaccine. CDR3 residues: CASSAELYEQYF. The CDR3 coding sequence is TGTGCCAGCAGTGCCGAGTTATACGAGCAGTACTTC.